This T cell receptor (beta chain) derives from a study of follicular helper T cells after annual influenza vaccination. This CDR3 has 15 residues. V lost 4 bases and J lost 3; bases outside the gene matches: 5. CDR1 and CDR2 from the germline V gene are SGHTA and FQGNSA. This clone was counted once. The antigen is not known. Specified time point: 2015-2016 season, pre-vaccination. Subjects lived in the community and lacked influenza vaccine within the prior 6 months. Survey level resolution was used for TCRB sequencing. Produced via immunoSEQ multiplex PCR; TCRdb's table is partial and in-frame only. Among approximately 2,100 clones listed, over 75% were seen once. The study's findings and limits: Rare clonotypes were missed; only about 9.5-23% of cells gave TCRB. Recurrent ICOS+CD38+ cTfh clonotypes included tetramer and AIM influenza-specific ones.

This TCR derives from an adult who received the influenza vaccine. The sequenced sample was CXCR5- memory CD4+ T cells sorted from blood, obtained on the day of influenza vaccination. The chain carries TRBV7-2 and TRBJ2-7; 11 nucleotides match TRBD1. CDR3 protein: CASSYGQGAGYEQYF. The CDR3 coding sequence is TGTGCCAGCAGCTATGGACAGGGGGCAGGCTACGAGCAGTACTTC.